This passage covers 3 T cell receptor beta chains from one sample sequenced in a study of response to subunit inactivated influenza vaccine. TCRdb used MiXCR to reprocess the RT-PCR reads, holding one entry per CDR3 protein. This sample has under 550,000 distinct CDR3 sequences; more than 7% occur once, and the top ten carry roughly 13%. Sequencing used PBMCs from blood, obtained 23 months after vaccination. These receptors were collected from a man in his fifties or sixties who received an inactivated influenza vaccine.

This clonotype was observed at least ten times. The chain couples TRBV29-1 to TRBJ2-3; TRBD2 agrees at 15 bases. CDR1 is SQVTM, CDR2 ANQGSEA, per germline. Trimming cost V 3 bases and J 3 bases; bases outside gene matches: 1. CDR3 length equals 15 residues. CDR3 in DNA: TGCAGCGTTGAGGGACTAGCGGGAGGTACAGATACGCAGTATTTT. This translates into CSVEGLAGGTDTQYF.

The chain uses TRBV29-1 and TRBJ1-2; D is ambiguous. The V end was cut by 6 bases, the J end by 9 bases, with 11 bases between. The germline V gene encodes CDR1 SQVTM and CDR2 ANQGSEA. This CDR3 has 10 residues. In nucleotides, the CDR3 is TGCAGCGTCCAGTTAGTTAGCTACACCTTC. Amino acid sequence: CSVQLVSYTF.

This clonotype was detected only a few times. The rearrangement joins TRBV5-6 to TRBJ1-4; 7 bases match TRBD1. CDR1 is SGHDT and CDR2 is YYEEEE in the germline V gene. The CDR3 has 16 residues. V lost 1 base to trimming and J lost 5 bases; unmatched junction nucleotides: 8. CDR3 loop: CASSLWVDRVNEKLFF. For the CDR3, the DNA is TGTGCCAGCAGCTTGTGGGTCGACAGGGTGAATGAAAAACTGTTTTTT.